This T cell receptor (beta chain) was retrieved from a study of OX40 agonist ivuxolimab in advanced cancers. Study-level background: Dose-escalation cases comprised hepatocellular carcinoma, melanoma, renal cell or head and neck cancer.

CDR3 size: 12 residues. This clone was picked up one time. The target antigen is unknown. The table came from immunoSEQ multiplex PCR; TCRdb's copy has only in-frame clones and leaves some out. The repertoire holds roughly 65,000 clones, with roughly 88% as singletons. General observations from the study: Antigen specificity remained undetermined for the expanded peripheral T cells. At 0.1-3.0 mg/kg, partial responders had clonal expansion among the lowest observed.

This clonotype was obtained from an adult with an advanced solid tumor such as melanoma, head and neck, liver or kidney cancer. The sequencing used CD4+ or CD8+ T cells sorted from blood, collected in a trial of the OX40 agonist ivuxolimab. V gene TRBV1 combines with J gene TRBJ2-5; TRBD1 was called by the table and not checked on the DNA. TRBV1 corresponds to a pseudogene. The CDR3 DNA is TGCACCAGCAAACAGGGTGAAGAGACCCAGTACTTC. Translation gives CTSKQGEETQYF.